The T cell receptor (beta chain) under discussion was sequenced for a study of long-term antiretroviral therapy in people with HIV. General observations from the study: Subsequent to ART, diversity was augmented yet persisted below that of transplant donor controls. Clones expanded before ART dominated the repertoire at all time points.

On this clone: The antigen is undetermined.

With survey level as its setting, the immunoSEQ assay was v3.0. Measured with immunoSEQ multiplex PCR; TCRdb has only the in-frame clones, and not every one. The profile shows about 16,000 clones, about three quarters of them singletons. Germline V gene lookup returns CDR1 MGHRA and CDR2 YSYEKL. V trimming: 4 bases; J trimming: 0 bases; junction bases outside the gene matches: 7. The CDR3 runs to 16 residues. The sample was unsorted PBMCs, taken 2.1 years after starting antiretroviral therapy. The chain links TRBV4-1 to TRBJ2-3; 7 bases are a match to TRBD1. The TCR was taken from a man aged 35 to 55 with HIV. CDR3 region: CASSRDQTGSTDTQYF. The CDR3 DNA is TGCGCCAGCAGCCGGGATCAGACAGGGAGCACAGATACGCAGTATTTT.